The next 5 T cell receptor beta chains were all read from a single sample in a study of T cells in Graves' hyperthyroidism and ophthalmopathy (dated by TCRdb to the late 2010s). Libraries came from multiplex PCR. This sample was sequenced with an Illumina HiSeq 2000. The TCR beta CDR3 regions were amplified from the RNA transcripts. A first-round RT-PCR of the TCR CDR3 used the HTBI primer set with the Qiagen OneStep RT-PCR kit. TCRdb itself trimmed the public reads at Q25 with fastp, ran MiXCR and retained productive beta chains. Merged by CDR3 protein, the rows form single entries marked with the most common genes and DNA. This sample is represented by over 300,000 distinct CDR3 sequences; roughly 15% of them were singletons. The biggest ten clones account for roughly 35% of the sample. Source material: blood. These receptors all come from a woman aged 40 to 55 with Graves' ophthalmopathy.

The rearrangement joins TRBV11-1 to TRBJ2-5; TRBD2 matches 15 bases. With 8 bases clipped from V and 5 bases from J, the junction kept 0 bases outside the gene matches. Germline V gene lookup returns CDR1 SGHAT and CDR2 FQDESV (reference sequence). CDR3 length: 13 residues. This chain's CDR3 is CASGLAGGETQYF. CDR3 in DNA: TGTGCCAGCGGACTAGCGGGGGGGGAGACCCAGTACTTC.

The chain joins TRBV7-9 to TRBJ2-7, with D tentatively TRBD1 or TRBD2 (5 bases each). V dropped 5 bases and J dropped 4 bases, with 18 bases sitting between them. Germline V gene lookup returns CDR1 SEHNR and CDR2 FQNEAQ (reference sequence). The CDR3 has 15 amino acids. CDR3 sequence (DNA): TGTGCCAGCAGCCTGCCTCGGGGCGGCATTTACGAGCAGTACTTC. Its protein product is CASSLPRGGIYEQYF.

In its sample, this clonotype was seen many times. The chain couples TRBV12-3 or TRBV12-4 to TRBJ1-1; D gene uncertain. Trimming cost V 3 bases and J 6 bases, with 14 bases left between them. There are 14 residues in the CDR3. In DNA form, the CDR3 reads TGTGCCAGCAGTTTTAGTCCTACGTCCCCTGAAGCTTTCTTT. Translation: CASSFSPTSPEAFF.

This clonotype was found a few times. V usage is TRBV20-1 and J usage is TRBJ2-2; D unclear. Looked up from germline, CDR1 is DFQATT and CDR2 is SNEGSKA (reference sequence). V was clipped by 5 bases and J by 3 bases, with 7 bases between them. The CDR3 contains 12 residues. The CDR3 loop is CSAGLDTGELFF. The CDR3 nucleotides read TGCAGTGCTGGGTTGGACACCGGGGAGCTGTTTTTT.

In this sample, this clonotype turned up many times. This chain uses TRBV6-1 with TRBJ2-1, with TRBD2 matching over 7 bases. Germline assignment: CDR1 MNHNS and CDR2 SASEGT. This CDR3 contains 15 residues. J was trimmed by 7 bases and V by 6 bases; bases with no gene match: 12. CDR3: CASRSSGTIVNEQFF. CDR3 nucleotide sequence: TGTGCCAGCAGATCCTCCGGGACTATAGTGAATGAGCAGTTCTTC.